The T cell receptor beta chain described here comes from a study of T cells after posttransplantation cyclophosphamide (dated by TCRdb to the mid-2010s). Notes on the research overall: The study tracked T cell repertoire reconstitution by TRB sequencing after myeloablative bone marrow transplantation using posttransplantation cyclophosphamide as GVHD prophylaxis. Because TRA and TRB clonality correlated tightly in about 10 samples, later TCR analyses were limited to TRB. TRB sequencing was performed on blood from all 35 or so PTCy patients with 1-year posttransplant specimens. Public TRB sequences were searched against a database of over 3,500 sequences associated with responses to pathogens, tumor antigens, self-antigens and alloantigens. Up to roughly 3 additional blood samples from 2 to 5.2 years after transplant were also TRB-sequenced in 3 patients, as was pretransplant blood from 4 patients. Antigen receptor sequencing was done on samples from 35 PTCy-treated patients and from approximately 17 related bone marrow donors of those patients.

Sequences MNHNY (CDR1) and SVGAGI (CDR2) are obtained from the germline V gene (reference sequence). The CDR3 measures 14 amino acids from cysteine to phenylalanine. The sequence is cut down to CDR3 DNA, 42 bases in frame from base 1. V was cut back by 7 bases and J by 1 base, leaving a gap of 11 bases between them. Genomic DNA was used for TRB sequencing, which was performed with the immunoSEQ assay at survey resolution or with the hsTCRB kit. Per the original workflow: The immunoSEQ software was used for initial read processing, and the LymphoSeq R package was used for repertoire analyses. For each TRB dataset, clonality was calculated as 1 minus normalized Shannon entropy, and the Gini coefficient was computed as well. Phenotypes of unsorted samples were inferred by mapping TRB sequences from sorted subsets of the recipient or donor onto unsorted samples of the same recipient. The source is immuneACCESS, and TCRdb retained only in-frame sequences with V and J called. Part of the clones is not carried over; for the studies checked, unresolved V genes explain less than half of this, and the remainder is unexplained. Clonal size and the V and J genes are those of that table, whereas D and trimming came from the DNA. The sample table lists roughly 42,000 clones, about 92% of them with a count of one. The ten most abundant clones make up about 2.5% of the sample.

Comments on this clone: Its antigen has not been determined. Nothing much larger sits one base from this clone, and base qualities are not available.

On the study overall, not on this receptor specifically: The TRB repertoires of T cells infiltrating skin or the GI tract showed only limited overlap with the TRB repertoires found in blood. Across 45 patients, TRB clonality was highly associated with recipient CMV seropositivity and CMV reactivation, and PTCy diversity was similar to diversity in CNI/methotrexate controls. Donor-recipient similarity was low at 1-2 months but increased during the first year, and donor CD8+ memory clones often dominated later blood repertoires.

The treatment or condition label, read with the paper, signifies: high-dose cyclophosphamide on days +3 and +4 as single-agent GVHD prophylaxis. Patients in the PTCy group got busulfan and fludarabine conditioning, a marrow graft from a related or unrelated donor, and cyclophosphamide on days +3 and +4. The PTCy-treated patients were enrolled in a prospective multi-institutional clinical trial. Peripheral blood and bone marrow mononuclear cells were isolated by Ficoll-Hypaque density centrifugation and were cryopreserved. This receptor chain uses TRBV6-6 and TRBJ1-5, with TRBD1 as a weak D call on 5 bases. The TCR originated in a male patient between 60 and 69 years old who received an allogeneic stem cell transplant from a related donor and was CMV-positive. Some T cells seen after a transplant may have their origin in the graft donor. The sample was PBMCs, taken about 62 days after allogeneic stem cell transplant with posttransplant cyclophosphamide. The CDR3 region: CASILGGSNQPQHF. The nucleotides read TGTGCCAGCATCCTGGGGGGGAGCAATCAGCCCCAGCATTTT.